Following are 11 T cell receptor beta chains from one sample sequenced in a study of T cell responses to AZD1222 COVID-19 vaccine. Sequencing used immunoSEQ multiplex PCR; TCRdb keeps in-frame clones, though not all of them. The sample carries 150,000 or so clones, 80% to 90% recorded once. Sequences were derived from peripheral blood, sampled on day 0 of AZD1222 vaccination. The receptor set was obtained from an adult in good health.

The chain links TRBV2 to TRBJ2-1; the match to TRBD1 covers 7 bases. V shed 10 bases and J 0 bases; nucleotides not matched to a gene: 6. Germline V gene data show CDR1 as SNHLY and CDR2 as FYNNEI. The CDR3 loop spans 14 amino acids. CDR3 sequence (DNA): TGTGCCATGTACCGGGACAGCTCCTACAATGAGCAGTTCTTC. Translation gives CAMYRDSSYNEQFF.

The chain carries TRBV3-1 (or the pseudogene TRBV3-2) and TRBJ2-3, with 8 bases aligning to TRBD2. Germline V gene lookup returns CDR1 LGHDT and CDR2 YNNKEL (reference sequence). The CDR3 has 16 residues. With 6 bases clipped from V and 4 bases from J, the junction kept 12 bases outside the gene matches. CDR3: CASSRPGTSKADTQYF. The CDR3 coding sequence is TGTGCCAGCAGTCGTCCCGGGACTAGTAAGGCAGATACGCAGTATTTT.

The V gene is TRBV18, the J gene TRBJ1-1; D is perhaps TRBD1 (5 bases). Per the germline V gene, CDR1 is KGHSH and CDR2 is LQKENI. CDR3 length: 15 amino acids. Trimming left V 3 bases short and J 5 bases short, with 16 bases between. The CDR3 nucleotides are TGTGCCAGCTCACCGGCAGGGCCTGGAAGTACTGAAGCTTTCTTT. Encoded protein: CASSPAGPGSTEAFF.

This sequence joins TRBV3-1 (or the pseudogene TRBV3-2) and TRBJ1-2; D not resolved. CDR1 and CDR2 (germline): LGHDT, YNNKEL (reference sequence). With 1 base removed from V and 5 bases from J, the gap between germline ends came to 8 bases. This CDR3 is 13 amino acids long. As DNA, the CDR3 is TGTGCCAGCAGCCAAGGGATAGCGTATGGCTACACCTTC. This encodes CASSQGIAYGYTF.

As DNA, the CDR3 is TGTGCCAGCAGCCGACAGGGTGACACCGGGGAGCTGTTTTTT. This translates into CASSRQGDTGELFF. This chain joins TRBV7-6 and TRBJ2-2; 7 positions agree with TRBD1. This CDR3 is built from 14 residues. The V and J ends lost 5 bases and 3 bases, in that order; junction bases with no gene match: 3. Germline CDR1 reads SGHVS; CDR2 reads FNYEAQ. The variable domain in full, with the rest retrieved from reference TRBV7-6 and TRBJ2-2, is GAGVSQSPRYKVTKRGQDVALRCDPISGHVSLYWYRQALGQGPEFLTYFNYEAQQDKSGLPNDRFSAERPEGSISTLTIQRTEQRDSAMYRCASSRQGDTGELFFGEGSRLTVL.

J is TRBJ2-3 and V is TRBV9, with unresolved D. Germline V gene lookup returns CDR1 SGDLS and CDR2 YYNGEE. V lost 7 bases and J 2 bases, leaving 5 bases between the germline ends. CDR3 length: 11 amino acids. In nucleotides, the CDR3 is TGTGCCAGCGGGCACACAGATACGCAGTATTTT. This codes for CASGHTDTQYF. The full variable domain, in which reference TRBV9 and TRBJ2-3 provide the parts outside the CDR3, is DSGVTQTPKHLITATGQRVTLRCSPRSGDLSVYWYQQSLDQGLQFLIQYYNGEERAKGNILERFSAQQFPDLHSELNLSSLELGDSALYFCASGHTDTQYFGPGTRLTVL.

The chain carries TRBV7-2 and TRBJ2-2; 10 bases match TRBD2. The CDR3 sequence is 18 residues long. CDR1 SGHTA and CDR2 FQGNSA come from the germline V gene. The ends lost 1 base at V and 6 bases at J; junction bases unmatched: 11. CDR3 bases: TGTGCCAGCAGCTTAGTTGGGCTAGCGGGAGCAGGAGCCGGGGAGCTGTTTTTT. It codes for CASSLVGLAGAGAGELFF.

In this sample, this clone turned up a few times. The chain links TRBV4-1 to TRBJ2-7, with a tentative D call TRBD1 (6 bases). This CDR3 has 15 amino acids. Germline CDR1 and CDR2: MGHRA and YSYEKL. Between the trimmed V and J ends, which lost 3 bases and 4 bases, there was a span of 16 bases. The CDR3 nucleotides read TGCGCCAGCAGCCAGGTCAGACAGGCTGAATACGAGCAGTACTTC. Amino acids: CASSQVRQAEYEQYF.

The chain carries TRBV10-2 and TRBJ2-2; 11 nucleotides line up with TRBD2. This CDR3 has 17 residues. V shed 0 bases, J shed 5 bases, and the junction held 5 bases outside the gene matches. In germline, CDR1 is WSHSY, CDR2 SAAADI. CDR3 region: CASSESKLAGVTGELFF. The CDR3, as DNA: TGCGCCAGCAGTGAGTCGAAACTAGCGGGAGTGACCGGGGAGCTGTTTTTT.

As DNA, the CDR3 is TGTGCCTGGACAGGAGTAGGGTCCTCCAAAAACATTCAGTACTTC. It specifies CAWTGVGSSKNIQYF. The J gene is TRBJ2-4, the V gene TRBV30; D ambiguous. There are 15 residues in the CDR3. Germline V gene lookup returns CDR1 GTSNPN and CDR2 SVGIG (reference sequence). V shed 4 bases and J shed 2 bases, with 15 bases lying between them.

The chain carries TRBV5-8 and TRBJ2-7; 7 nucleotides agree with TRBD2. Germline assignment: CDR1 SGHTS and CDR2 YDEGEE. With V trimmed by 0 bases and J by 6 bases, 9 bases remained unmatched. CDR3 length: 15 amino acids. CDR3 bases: TGTGCCAGCAGCTTGGGGGCTAATCGGGGGGTCGAGCAGTACTTC. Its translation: CASSLGANRGVEQYF.